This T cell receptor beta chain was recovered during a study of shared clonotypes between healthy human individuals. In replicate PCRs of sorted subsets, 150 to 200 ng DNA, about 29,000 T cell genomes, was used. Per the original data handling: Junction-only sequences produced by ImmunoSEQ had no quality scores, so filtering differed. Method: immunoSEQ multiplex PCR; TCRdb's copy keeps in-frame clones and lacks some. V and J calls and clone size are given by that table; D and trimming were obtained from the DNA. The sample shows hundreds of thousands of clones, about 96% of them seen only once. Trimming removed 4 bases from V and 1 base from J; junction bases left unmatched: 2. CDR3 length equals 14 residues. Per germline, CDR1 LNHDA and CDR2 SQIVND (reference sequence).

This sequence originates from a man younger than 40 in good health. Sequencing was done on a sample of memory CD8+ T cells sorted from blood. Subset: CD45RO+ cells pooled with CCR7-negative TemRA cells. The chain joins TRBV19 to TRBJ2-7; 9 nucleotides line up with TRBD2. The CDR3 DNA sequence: TGTGCCAGTAGTAGCGGGAGGGGGTCCTACGAGCAGTACTTC. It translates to CASSSGRGSYEQYF.